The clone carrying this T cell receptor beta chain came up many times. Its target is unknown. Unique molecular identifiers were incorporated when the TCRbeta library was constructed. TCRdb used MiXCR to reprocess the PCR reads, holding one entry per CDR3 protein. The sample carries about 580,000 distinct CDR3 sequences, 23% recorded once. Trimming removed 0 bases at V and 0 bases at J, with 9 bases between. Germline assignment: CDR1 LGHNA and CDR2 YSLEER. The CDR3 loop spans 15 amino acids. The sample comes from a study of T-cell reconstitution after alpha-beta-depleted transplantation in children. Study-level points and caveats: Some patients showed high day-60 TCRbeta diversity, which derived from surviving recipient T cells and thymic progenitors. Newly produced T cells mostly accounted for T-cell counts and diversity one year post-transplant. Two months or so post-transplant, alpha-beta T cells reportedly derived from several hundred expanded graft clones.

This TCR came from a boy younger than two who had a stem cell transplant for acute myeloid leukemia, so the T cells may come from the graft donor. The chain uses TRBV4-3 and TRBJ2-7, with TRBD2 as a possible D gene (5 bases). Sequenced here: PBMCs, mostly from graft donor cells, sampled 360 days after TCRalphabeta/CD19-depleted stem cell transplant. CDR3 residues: CASSQEREGSYEQYF. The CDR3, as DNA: TGCGCCAGCAGCCAAGAGCGTGAGGGCTCCTACGAGCAGTACTTC.